A selection of T cell receptor beta chains follows, all from one sample in a study of T cell clonotyping in hematopoietic cell transplantation. Generated by immunoSEQ multiplex PCR, the TCRdb table keeps only in-frame clones and is missing some. The table records roughly 42,000 clones, about 93% of them present only once. Sequencing input: peripheral blood mononuclear cells. These receptors originate from a woman aged 45-65 years in good health. Some clones in this sample may be carry-over from other donors' samples. Each CDR3 is given with its conserved first and last residue.

TRBV11-2 | CASSLRGQTNEKLFF
TRBV19 | CASSMLEGTQYF
TRBV6-6 | CASSSGHGFQETQYF
TRBV4-2 | CASSQDSTYEQYF
TRBV7-3 | CASSSGTGRGGELFF
TRBV19 | CASSIAIPVQPQHF
TRBV11-3 | CASTVTSGNTGELFF
TRBV14 | CASSQLTRGTDTQYF
TRBV2 | CASMVAGGSYEQYF
TRBV6-6 | CASTDGGYYGYTF
TRBV7-2 | CASSLVGEKTYEQYF
TRBV7-8 | CASSYEQTGAGGGSEQFF
TRBV27 | CASSLDSAGAQHF
TRBV5-4 | CASSFPESPHEQYF
TRBV6-5 | CASSYEGGGEQYF
TRBV7-3 | CASSPTGLAGELFF
TRBV7-9 | CASSLGDSPLHF
TRBV6-6 | CASRNREPGYTF
TRBV7-9 | CASDLGGAGYGYTF
TRBV28 | CASSLRGRDPYEQYF
TRBV19 | CASSMDRDGYEQYF
TRBV11-2 | CASSRHRDSEQYF
TRBV15 | CATSVLAGGADTQYF
TRBV5-1 | CASSSTVLGDTEAFF
TRBV7-2 | CASSLTAYNYGYTF
TRBV4-2 | CASSQDGAGGLRNEQFF
TRBV4-2 | CASSPAGATDTQYF
TRBV2 | CASRQQGGAEAFF
TRBV11-3 | CASSFGVNQPQHF
TRBV25-1 | CASSEDDRTNTEAFF
TRBV15 | CATSRDSQRETRRSPLHF
TRBV4-1 | CASSQDISLETWNYGYTF
TRBV19 | CASSMKGTNYGYTF
TRBV5-6 | CASSRGGYGNQPQHF
TRBV29-1 | CSVAKITSTDTQYF
TRBV25-1 | CASSPSSSSNQPQHF